This T cell receptor (beta chain) was identified during a study of response to subunit inactivated influenza vaccine. This clonotype was observed a handful of times. TCRdb called the RT-PCR reads again in MiXCR, with one record for every CDR3 protein. Of about 570,000 distinct CDR3 sequences listed, around 11% are singletons. These data were also filed under a second study, of T cells expressing NK-cell markers. That publication notes: What made the TCR beta cDNA was 5'RACE template switching with UMIs. The study found dominant NKG2C+ clonotypes at about 1.0-7.5% of CD8+ T cells in over five donors.

The specimen comprised PBMCs from blood, sampled on the day of vaccination. This sequence originates from a man aged 45-60 years who received an inactivated influenza vaccine.

The CDR3 spells CATSRGVAGGQDEQFF. The CDR3 nucleotides read TGTGCCACCAGCAGAGGTGTAGCGGGAGGGCAAGATGAGCAGTTCTTC. This chain links TRBV15 with TRBJ2-1, with TRBD2 matching over 11 bases. J was trimmed by 8 bases and V by 1 base; bases with no gene match: 7. The CDR3 covers 16 residues. Germline V gives CDR1 LNHNV, CDR2 YYDKDF (reference sequence).